This TCR beta chain was recovered during a study of CD8 T cells in Susac syndrome. Study-wide points: Regarding the TCR sequencing and HLA analysis, the study admitted that a relatively small number of individuals were involved.

Random hexamers primed reverse transcription of about 0.45 to 1 ug RNA. Using its own MiXCR run on the immunoSEQ multiplex PCR reads, TCRdb lists one record per CDR3 protein. Of fewer than 200,000 distinct CDR3 sequences in the sample, 90% to 95% were seen once. Germline CDR1 DFQATT, CDR2 SNEGSKA (reference sequence). V lost 4 bases to trimming and J lost 1 base, with 16 bases between them. The CDR3 loop spans 15 amino acids. For this clonotype: Its matching antigen is unknown.

The material sequenced was CD4+ T cells from PBMCs. This chain links TRBV20-1 with TRBJ1-1; tentatively, D is TRBD1 (6 bases). The TCR was taken from a human donor with Susac syndrome. The CDR3 loop reads CSATRGKPRNTEAFF. In DNA form, the CDR3 reads TGCAGTGCTACCAGGGGCAAGCCAAGGAACACTGAAGCTTTCTTT.